Presented here are 8 T cell receptor beta chains from one specimen sequenced in a study of blood T cell repertoires in COVID-19. TCRdb's table, derived via immunoSEQ multiplex PCR, lists solely in-frame clones and lacks some. The table has around 50,000 clones, 80% to 85% seen once. The sequenced sample was peripheral blood. The receptor set was obtained from a man between 65 and 79 years old with acute or convalescent COVID-19.

This chain uses TRBV29-1 with TRBJ2-3; D perhaps matches TRBD1 (6 bases). The V and J ends lost 7 bases and 0 bases respectively, with 11 bases between them. CDR1 is SQVTM and CDR2 is ANQGSEA in the germline V gene. The CDR3 runs 13 residues. CDR3 protein: CSDTGQSTDTQYF. For the CDR3, the DNA is TGCAGCGATACCGGACAGAGCACAGATACGCAGTATTTT.

V usage is TRBV6-6 and J usage is TRBJ1-5; D perhaps matches TRBD1 (5 bases). Trimming stripped 11 bases from V and 1 base from J, with 9 bases between. Per germline, CDR1 MNHNY and CDR2 SVGAGI (reference sequence). This CDR3 region has 12 residues. In DNA, the CDR3 is TGTGCCGCCCAGGGCAGCAATCAGCCCCAGCATTTT. As protein: CAAQGSNQPQHF.

This clone was observed once. The chain carries TRBV7-8 and TRBJ2-3; 8 bases map to TRBD2. The CDR3 is 16 amino acids. The V gene end was trimmed by 4 bases and the J gene end by 4 bases; junction bases not matched to a gene: 10. Germline CDR1 and CDR2: SGHVS and FQNEAQ. The CDR3 is CASSSLTSATADTQYF. In DNA form, the CDR3 reads TGTGCCAGCAGCTCACTGACTAGCGCGACTGCAGATACGCAGTATTTT.

The chain is built from TRBV27 and TRBJ1-4, with 9 bases that match TRBD1. Unmatched junction bases numbered 13, after V lost 5 bases and J lost 15 bases. Looked up from germline, CDR1 is MNHEY and CDR2 is SMNVEV (reference sequence). The CDR3 spans 14 residues. CDR3 sequence (DNA): TGTGCCAGCAGTGGCTCGGGACAGGGCGAGGTGGTGTTTTTT. It yields the protein CASSGSGQGEVVFF.

The rearrangement joins TRBV19 to TRBJ1-1; TRBD1 agrees at 9 bases. Germline V gives CDR1 LNHDA, CDR2 SQIVND (reference sequence). This CDR3 comprises 14 residues. Germline trimming cut 7 bases from V and 0 bases from J; bases unmatched to any gene: 3. CDR3 sequence: CASIGQGMNTEAFF. The CDR3 DNA reads TGTGCCAGTATTGGACAGGGGATGAACACTGAAGCTTTCTTT.

The V call is TRBV5-6, the J call TRBJ2-7; D not resolved. CDR1 is SGHDT and CDR2 is YYEEEE in the germline V gene. Trimming stripped 0 bases from V and 3 bases from J, with 10 bases between. CDR3 length: 14 amino acids. CDR3 bases: TGTGCCAGCAGCTTGGCAATGTCCGGCTACGAGCAGTACTTC. Protein product: CASSLAMSGYEQYF.

The chain combines TRBV3-1 (or the pseudogene TRBV3-2) with TRBJ1-5; 9 nucleotides agree with TRBD1. V trimming: 2 bases; J trimming: 6 bases; junction bases outside the gene matches: 11. The germline CDR1 and CDR2 sequences are LGHDT and YNNKEL (reference sequence). The CDR3 consists of 17 residues. CDR3 bases: TGTGCCAGCAGCCAAAGCCGGACAGGGGAAGGGAGTCAGCCCCAGCATTTT. It specifies CASSQSRTGEGSQPQHF.

J is TRBJ2-2 and V is TRBV24-1; tentatively, D is TRBD2 (7 bases). Germline V gives CDR1 KGHDR, CDR2 SFDVKD. This CDR3 has 17 amino acids. V dropped 2 bases and J dropped 2 bases, with 14 bases sitting between them. This CDR3 is CATSDWAGAFNTGELFF. CDR3 bases: TGTGCCACCAGTGATTGGGCGGGGGCCTTCAACACCGGGGAGCTGTTTTTT.